The 10 T cell receptor beta chains below were found in one sample sequenced in a study of human T cells and chemical hapten exposure. TCRdb processed the RACE reads anew with MiXCR; each CDR3 protein has one entry. Altogether about 82,000 distinct CDR3 sequences are present, 13% being singletons, with the ten largest covering approximately 6%. The time point denotes: patch test 3, about 24 weeks after DPC sensitization. Treatment denoted: therapeutic diphenylcyclopropenone sensitization with weekly scalp DPC. The sample here was whole blood, taken in connection with sensitization to the hapten diphenylcyclopropenone (DPC). These receptors were collected from a woman aged 50 to 65 with alopecia areata. Some clones in this sample may be carry-over from other donors' samples.

This clonotype showed up many times. The rearrangement uses TRBV15 and TRBJ2-1; TRBD2 is a possible D gene (5 bases). Germline lookup yields CDR1 LNHNV and CDR2 YYDKDF (reference sequence). V was clipped by 1 base and J by 4 bases, with 11 bases between them. The CDR3 covers 15 residues. The CDR3 loop reads CATSRGKRQYNEQFF. As DNA, the CDR3 is TGTGCCACCAGCAGAGGAAAGCGGCAATACAATGAGCAGTTCTTC.

This clonotype was counted once. The V gene is TRBV20-1, the J gene TRBJ1-6; 7 bases fit TRBD1. The germline CDR1 and CDR2 sequences are DFQATT and SNEGSKA (reference sequence). The trim removed 5 bases at V and 9 bases at J, leaving 7 bases unmatched. This CDR3 has 13 amino acids. CDR3 amino acids: CSAELTGSSPLHF. The DNA of the CDR3 is TGCAGTGCTGAACTGACAGGGTCTTCACCCCTCCACTTT.

A few counts support this clonotype. V is TRBV11-1 and J is TRBJ2-3; 12 positions agree with TRBD2. Germline V CDR1 and CDR2: SGHAT, FQDESV (reference sequence). The CDR3 is made up of 16 amino acids. J gave up 1 base and V 5 bases, and 4 bases lay outside the gene matches. The CDR3 sequence: CASSPRTSGGTDTQYF. CDR3 sequence (DNA): TGTGCCAGCAGCCCACGGACTAGCGGGGGCACAGATACGCAGTATTTT.

The table lists this clonotype with a few counts. This chain connects TRBV7-6 to TRBJ2-2, with 15 positions matching TRBD2. J was trimmed by 9 bases and V by 3 bases; bases with no gene match: 8. This CDR3 contains 17 residues. Germline V gives CDR1 SGHVS, CDR2 FNYEAQ. In nucleotides, the CDR3 is TGTGCCAGCAGCTTCGGACTAGCGGGAGGGCCCTACCGGGAGCTGTTTTTT. It translates to CASSFGLAGGPYRELFF.

The table lists this clonotype with many counts. The chain joins TRBV20-1 to TRBJ2-3; no clear D. This CDR3 comprises 12 residues. In germline, CDR1 is DFQATT, CDR2 SNEGSKA (reference sequence). Trimming shortened V by 7 bases and J by 2 bases, and 10 bases separated the two germline ends. The CDR3 DNA reads as TGCAGTGGGAGCGAGGTCACAGATACGCAGTATTTT. This gives the protein CSGSEVTDTQYF.

This clonotype was counted a few times. The chain is built from TRBV18 and TRBJ1-1; weak D call: TRBD1 (6 bases). Trimming removed 1 base at V and 7 bases at J, with 16 bases between. This CDR3 spans 15 amino acids. In germline, CDR1 is KGHSH, CDR2 LQKENI. CDR3 in amino acids: CASSPLAPKGGEAFF. CDR3 in DNA: TGTGCCAGCTCACCACTTGCTCCAAAGGGGGGTGAAGCTTTCTTT.

This clonotype was observed a handful of times. The V call is TRBV29-1, the J call TRBJ2-5; tentative D call: TRBD2 (6 bases). CDR1 is SQVTM, CDR2 ANQGSEA, per germline. V lost 7 bases and J lost 3, with 15 bases in between. The length of the CDR3 is 13 residues. CDR3 in DNA: TGCAGCGCCGAGGCCGGGACTGAAGAGACCCAGTACTTC. It specifies CSAEAGTEETQYF.

At least ten counts were recorded for this clonotype. The J gene is TRBJ2-5, the V gene TRBV3-1, with 13 bases that match TRBD2. This CDR3 spans 16 amino acids. V was pared by 7 bases and J by 5 bases, with 10 bases of the junction left unmatched. CDR1 and CDR2 from the germline V gene are LGHDT and YNNKEL (reference sequence). CDR3 protein: CASTLGLAGVRETQYF. DNA of the CDR3: TGTGCCAGCACACTAGGACTAGCGGGAGTCCGGGAGACCCAGTACTTC.

This clonotype was seen many times. V and J are TRBV7-2 and TRBJ1-2; 8 positions agree with TRBD1. Germline CDR1 reads SGHTA; CDR2 reads FQGNSA. The CDR3 covers 16 residues. Trimming took 5 bases from V and 4 from J; bases not matched to a gene: 12. The CDR3 is CASSPGGQGAFYGYTF. The CDR3 region has the DNA TGTGCCAGCAGCCCCGGCGGCCAGGGGGCTTTCTATGGCTACACCTTC.

This clonotype was recorded once. Just one base apart from a much larger clone, this may be a read error. The chain links TRBV2 to TRBJ1-1; 10 bases match TRBD1. The CDR3 runs to 14 residues. The germline gives CDR1 SNHLY, CDR2 FYNNEI. The CDR3 bases are TGTGCCAGCAATTACGGACAGGGGGGCACTGAAGCTATCTTT. As protein: CASNYGQGGTEAIF.